The rows below give T cell receptor beta chains drawn from one sample of a study of T cells in Graves' hyperthyroidism and ophthalmopathy. TCRdb passed the multiplex PCR reads through MiXCR, listing each CDR3 protein once. The sample comprises approximately 640,000 distinct CDR3 sequences, roughly a sixth of which are singletons, and roughly a sixth rests with the top ten. Sequencing was performed on blood. These receptors came from a man aged 50 to 59 with Graves' hyperthyroidism. The CDR3 runs from the conserved cysteine through the conserved F or W. The order of the fields is CDR3 protein, CDR3 DNA, V gene, J gene, D gene, clone size. The D gene is left open where the match is weak. A row's size may be missing; if present it is once, few, many or a size class.

CASSPQGKPGANVLTF,TGTGCCAGCAGTCCACAGGGGAAGCCTGGGGCCAACGTCCTGACTTTC,TRBV28,TRBJ2-6,TRBD1,many
CASSQQAGTVQETQYF,TGCGCCAGCAGCCAACAAGCCGGGACAGTTCAAGAGACCCAGTACTTC,TRBV4-3,TRBJ2-5,TRBD1,.
CASSQDRKGPEAFF,TGCGCCAGCAGCCAAGATCGAAAGGGGCCGGAAGCTTTCTTT,TRBV4-3,TRBJ1-1,.,.
CASSTSGTRASSYNEQFF,TGTGCCAGCAGTACTAGCGGGACACGGGCCAGCTCCTACAATGAGCAGTTCTTC,TRBV7-3,TRBJ2-1,TRBD2,once
CASSPTSGHGETQYF,TGTGCCAGCAGCCCGACTAGCGGGCATGGCGAGACCCAGTACTTC,TRBV28,TRBJ2-5,TRBD2,many
CAITGGYEQYF,TGTGCCATCACAGGGGGCTACGAGCAGTACTTC,TRBV28,TRBJ2-7,TRBD1,many
CASSRLAGVVYEQFF,TGTGCCAGCAGCCGACTAGCGGGAGTGGTCTATGAGCAGTTCTTC,TRBV14,TRBJ2-1,TRBD2,.
CASSSGQGGRELFF,TGTGCCAGCAGTTCGGGACAGGGGGGCCGGGAGCTGTTTTTT,TRBV28,TRBJ2-2,TRBD1,many
CASTKPWGQGNTEAFF,TGTGCCAGCACCAAACCATGGGGGCAGGGGAACACTGAAGCTTTCTTT,TRBV28,TRBJ1-1,.,.
CSVDGLSGTKNIQYF,TGCAGCGTTGACGGGCTAAGCGGAACCAAAAACATTCAGTACTTC,TRBV29-1,TRBJ2-4,.,few
CASCIQGLYQPQHF,TGTGCCAGTTGTATACAGGGTTTATATCAGCCCCAGCATTTT,TRBV19,TRBJ1-5,.,many
CATLRGGSNSPLHF,TGTGCCACCCTACGTGGGGGGAGTAATTCACCCCTCCACTTT,TRBV12-3/TRBV12-4,TRBJ1-6,.,many
CASSRRDKYYEQYF,TGTGCCAGCAGTCGACGGGACAAGTACTACGAGCAGTACTTC,TRBV28,TRBJ2-7,.,many
CASSQPRPGQNNYGYTF,TGTGCCAGCAGCCAACCAAGGCCGGGACAGAATAACTATGGCTACACCTTC,TRBV3-2,TRBJ1-2,.,many
CASSQGRSYEQYF,TGTGCCAGCAGCCAGGGGCGCTCCTACGAGCAGTACTTC,TRBV4-2,TRBJ2-7,.,many
CASSQSGIHTEAFF,TGTGCCAGCAGTCAGTCAGGGATTCACACTGAAGCTTTCTTT,TRBV6-2/TRBV6-3,TRBJ1-1,.,.
CASRERGATNEKLFF,TGTGCCAGTAGGGAGAGGGGCGCAACTAATGAAAAACTGTTTTTT,TRBV19,TRBJ1-4,.,.
CASSPWTGAYEQYF,TGTGCCAGTAGTCCGTGGACAGGGGCCTACGAGCAGTACTTC,TRBV19,TRBJ2-7,TRBD1,few
CASSPRLAGAYTGELFF,TGCGCCAGCAGCCCCCGACTAGCGGGAGCGTACACCGGGGAGCTGTTTTTT,TRBV4-1,TRBJ2-2,TRBD2,.
CASSTGTGVWSPLHF,TGTGCCAGCAGTACCGGGACAGGGGTATGGTCACCCCTCCACTTT,TRBV6-2/TRBV6-3,TRBJ1-6,TRBD1,.
CASSLVQGSSYEQYF,TGTGCCAGCAGCTTAGTGCAAGGAAGCTCCTACGAGCAGTACTTC,TRBV7-8,TRBJ2-7,.,once
CASSEEGLANYGYTF,TGTGCCAGCAGTGAAGAGGGATTGGCTAACTATGGCTACACCTTC,TRBV2,TRBJ1-2,.,many
CASSRRGGVSTGELFF,TGTGCCAGCAGTCGCCGCGGGGGGGTCAGCACCGGGGAGCTGTTTTTT,TRBV28,TRBJ2-2,TRBD2,.
CATSEPGGDGNQPQHF,TGTGCCACCAGTGAGCCTGGGGGGGATGGCAATCAGCCCCAGCATTTT,TRBV24-1,TRBJ1-5,.,few
CSAAISGTEIQPQHF,TGCAGTGCTGCAATCTCCGGGACAGAGATCCAGCCCCAGCATTTT,TRBV20-1,TRBJ1-5,TRBD1,many
CASLRLAGDEQYF,TGTGCCAGCCTCCGACTAGCGGGGGACGAGCAGTACTTC,TRBV12-3/TRBV12-4,TRBJ2-7,TRBD2,many
CASRNQGAIDQPQHF,TGTGCCAGTAGAAATCAGGGGGCGATCGATCAGCCCCAGCATTTT,TRBV19,TRBJ1-5,TRBD1,many
CATSDTNQPQHF,TGTGCCACCAGTGACACCAATCAGCCCCAGCATTTT,TRBV24-1,TRBJ1-5,.,.
CASSYGSSSYNEQFF,TGTGCCAGCAGCTACGGGTCCAGCTCCTACAATGAGCAGTTCTTC,TRBV7-9,TRBJ2-1,.,.
CATQSSGNTIYF,TGTGCCACCCAAAGCTCTGGAAACACCATATATTTT,TRBV28,TRBJ1-3,.,.
CASSPRGVYSNQPQHF,TGTGCCAGCAGCCCGCGGGGAGTCTATAGCAATCAGCCCCAGCATTTT,TRBV2,TRBJ1-5,.,many
CASSLSTFRADTQYF,TGTGCCAGCAGTTTGTCGACCTTCAGGGCAGATACGCAGTATTTT,TRBV27,TRBJ2-3,.,many
CASTPESGYAQYF,TGTGCCAGCACACCGGAAAGTGGGTATGCGCAGTATTTT,TRBV2,TRBJ2-3,.,.
CASSRQNLYGYTF,TGTGCCAGCAGCCGACAGAACCTGTATGGCTACACCTTC,TRBV11-2,TRBJ1-2,.,.
CASSQGLQSRNEQFF,TGCGCCAGCAGCCAAGGACTACAATCTCGCAATGAGCAGTTCTTC,TRBV4-3,TRBJ2-1,.,once
CASSSWDSNGYTF,TGCGCCAGCAGCTCCTGGGATTCGAACGGCTACACCTTC,TRBV5-1,TRBJ1-2,.,.
CASSIGLAGGGYNEQFF,TGTGCCAGTAGTATAGGATTAGCGGGAGGGGGTTACAATGAGCAGTTCTTC,TRBV19,TRBJ2-1,TRBD2,few
CATLDTTVFHYGYTF,TGTGCCACCCTAGATACGACAGTTTTTCACTATGGCTACACCTTC,TRBV6-1,TRBJ1-2,.,.
CASSLRAFEAFF,TGTGCCAGCAGTTTAAGGGCATTTGAAGCTTTCTTT,TRBV28,TRBJ1-1,.,many
CASSLGGRGAYEQYF,TGTGCCAGCAGTTTGGGGGGAAGGGGTGCGTACGAGCAGTACTTC,TRBV27,TRBJ2-7,.,many
CASSLRNTGELFF,TGTGCCAGCAGCCTGCGAAACACCGGGGAGCTGTTTTTT,TRBV12-3/TRBV12-4,TRBJ2-2,.,many
CASTTTSGRSYNEQFF,TGTGCCAGCACCACGACTAGCGGGAGGTCGTACAATGAGCAGTTCTTC,TRBV7-9,TRBJ2-1,TRBD2,many
CAWRQSPSTEAFF,TGTGCCTGGAGACAGAGCCCGAGCACTGAAGCTTTCTTT,TRBV30,TRBJ1-1,.,many
CASRTWAGELFF,TGTGCCAGCAGAACGTGGGCCGGGGAGCTGTTTTTT,TRBV27,TRBJ2-2,.,many
CASRYGAERGPQETQYF,TGTGCCAGCAGGTATGGGGCCGAGCGGGGGCCCCAGGAGACCCAGTACTTC,TRBV2,TRBJ2-5,TRBD2,.
CASSFAGPSTDTQYF,TGTGCCAGCAGCTTTGCAGGTCCTAGCACAGATACGCAGTATTTT,TRBV7-9,TRBJ2-3,.,.
CASSEGGNNYGYTF,TGTGCCAGCAGTGAAGGAGGGAATAACTATGGCTACACCTTC,TRBV25-1,TRBJ1-2,.,few
CASSPRTGLLNTQYF,TGTGCCAGCAGCCCCAGGACAGGGCTATTGAATACGCAGTATTTT,TRBV3-1,TRBJ2-3,TRBD1,.
CASRAGVPYEQYF,TGTGCCAGCAGGGCGGGAGTCCCCTACGAGCAGTACTTC,TRBV6-2/TRBV6-3,TRBJ2-7,TRBD2,.
CASSYGQLAGAFDEQYF,TGTGCCAGCAGTTACGGCCAACTAGCGGGAGCGTTCGACGAGCAGTACTTC,TRBV6-2/TRBV6-3,TRBJ2-7,TRBD2,many
CASRPTGTYEQYF,TGTGCCAGCAGGCCCACTGGAACCTACGAGCAGTACTTC,TRBV28,TRBJ2-7,.,many
CASSPAAGSNQPQHF,TGTGCCAGCTCACCAGCGGCGGGTAGCAATCAGCCCCAGCATTTT,TRBV18,TRBJ1-5,.,few
CAWSVQGPAYEQYF,TGTGCCTGGAGTGTCCAGGGTCCTGCCTACGAGCAGTACTTC,TRBV30,TRBJ2-7,.,many
CASSPSGMITDTQYF,TGTGCCAGCAGCCCTAGCGGGATGATCACAGATACGCAGTATTTT,TRBV7-9,TRBJ2-3,TRBD2,.